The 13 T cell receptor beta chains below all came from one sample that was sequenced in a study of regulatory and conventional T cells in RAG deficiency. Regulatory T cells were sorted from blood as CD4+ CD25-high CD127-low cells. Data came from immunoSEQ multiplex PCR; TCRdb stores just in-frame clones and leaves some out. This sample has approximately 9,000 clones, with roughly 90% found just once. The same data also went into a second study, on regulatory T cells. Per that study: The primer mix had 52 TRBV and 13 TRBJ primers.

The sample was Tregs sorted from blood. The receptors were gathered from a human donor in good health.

CDR3 nucleotides: TGCGCCAGCAGCTTGGCCCTGGGACAGGTTCACTACGAGCAGTACTTC. Protein sequence: CASSLALGQVHYEQYF. The chain combines TRBV5-1 with TRBJ2-7, with TRBD1 identical over 8 bases. The V gene end was trimmed by 0 bases and the J gene end by 3 bases; junction bases not matched to a gene: 8. This CDR3 spans 16 amino acids. Germline V gene lookup returns CDR1 SGHRS and CDR2 YFSETQ.

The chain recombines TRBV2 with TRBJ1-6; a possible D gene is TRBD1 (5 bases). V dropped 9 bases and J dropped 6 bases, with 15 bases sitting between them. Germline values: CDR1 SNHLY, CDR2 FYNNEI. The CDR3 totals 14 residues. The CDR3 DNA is TGTGCCAGGTCGGTCGGACAAACTAATTCACCCCTCCACTTT. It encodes CARSVGQTNSPLHF.

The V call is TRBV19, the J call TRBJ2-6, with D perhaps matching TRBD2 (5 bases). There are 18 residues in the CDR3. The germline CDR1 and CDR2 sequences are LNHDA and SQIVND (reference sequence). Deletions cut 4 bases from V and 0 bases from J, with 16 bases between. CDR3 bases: TGTGCCAGTAGTACTCTAGAAAGACTACTCTCTGGGGCCAACGTCCTGACTTTC. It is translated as CASSTLERLLSGANVLTF.

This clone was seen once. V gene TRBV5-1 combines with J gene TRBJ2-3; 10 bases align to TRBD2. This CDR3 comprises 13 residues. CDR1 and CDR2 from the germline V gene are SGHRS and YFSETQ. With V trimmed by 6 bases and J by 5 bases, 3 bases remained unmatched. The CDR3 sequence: CASKGLARDTQYF. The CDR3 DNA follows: TGCGCCAGCAAGGGACTAGCGCGAGATACGCAGTATTTT. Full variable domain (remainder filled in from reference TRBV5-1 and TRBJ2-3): KAGVTQTPRYLIKTRGQQVTLSCSPISGHRSVSWYQQTPGQGLQFLFEYFSETQRNKGNFPGRFSGRQFSNSRSEMNVSTLELGDSALYLCASKGLARDTQYFGPGTRLTVL.

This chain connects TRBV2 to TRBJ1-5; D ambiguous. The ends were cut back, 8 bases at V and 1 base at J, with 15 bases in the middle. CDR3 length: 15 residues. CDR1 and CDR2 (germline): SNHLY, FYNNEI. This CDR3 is CASRGIGLSNQPQHF. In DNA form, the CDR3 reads TGTGCCAGCCGTGGGATAGGGTTAAGCAATCAGCCCCAGCATTTT.

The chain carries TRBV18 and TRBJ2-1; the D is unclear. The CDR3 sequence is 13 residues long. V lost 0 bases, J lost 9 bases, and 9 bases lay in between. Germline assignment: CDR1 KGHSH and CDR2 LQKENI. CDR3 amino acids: CASSPPDGLEQFF. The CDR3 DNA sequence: TGTGCCAGCTCACCACCTGACGGGCTTGAGCAGTTCTTC.

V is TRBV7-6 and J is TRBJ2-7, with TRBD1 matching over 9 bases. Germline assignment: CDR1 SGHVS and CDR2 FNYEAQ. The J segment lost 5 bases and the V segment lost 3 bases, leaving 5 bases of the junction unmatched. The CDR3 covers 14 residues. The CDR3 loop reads CASSLEDRGHEQYF. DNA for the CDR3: TGTGCCAGCAGCTTGGAGGACAGGGGCCACGAGCAGTACTTC.

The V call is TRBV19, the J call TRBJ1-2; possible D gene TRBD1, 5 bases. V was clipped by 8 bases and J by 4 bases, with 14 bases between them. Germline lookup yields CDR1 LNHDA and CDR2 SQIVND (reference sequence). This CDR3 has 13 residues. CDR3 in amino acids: CASALGQVYGYTF. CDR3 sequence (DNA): TGTGCCAGTGCGCTAGGACAAGTCTATGGCTACACCTTC.

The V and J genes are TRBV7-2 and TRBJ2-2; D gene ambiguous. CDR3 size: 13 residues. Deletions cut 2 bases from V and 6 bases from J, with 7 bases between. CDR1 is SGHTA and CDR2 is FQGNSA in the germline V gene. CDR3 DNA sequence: TGTGCCAGCAGCTTATCTCTGGCCGGGGAGCTGTTTTTT. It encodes CASSLSLAGELFF.

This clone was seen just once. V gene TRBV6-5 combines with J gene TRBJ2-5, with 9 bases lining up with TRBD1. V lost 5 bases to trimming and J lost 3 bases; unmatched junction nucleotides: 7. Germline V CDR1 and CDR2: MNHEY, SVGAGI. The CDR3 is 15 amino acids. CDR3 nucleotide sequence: TGTGCCAGCAGTCTCCAGACAGGGGGAAAAGAGACCCAGTACTTC. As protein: CASSLQTGGKETQYF.

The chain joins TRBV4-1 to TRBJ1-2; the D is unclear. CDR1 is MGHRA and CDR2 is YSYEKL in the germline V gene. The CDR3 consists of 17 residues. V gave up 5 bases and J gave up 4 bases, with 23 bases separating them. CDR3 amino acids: CASSVRLQNRKTYGYTF. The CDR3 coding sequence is TGCGCCAGCAGCGTACGTCTCCAGAACCGAAAGACCTATGGCTACACCTTC.

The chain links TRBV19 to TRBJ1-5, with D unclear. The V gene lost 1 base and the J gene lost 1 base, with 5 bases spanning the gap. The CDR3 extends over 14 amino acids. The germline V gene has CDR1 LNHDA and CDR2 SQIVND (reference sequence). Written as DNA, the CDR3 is TGTGCCAGTAGTATAGGCCCCAGCAATCAGCCCCAGCATTTT. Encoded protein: CASSIGPSNQPQHF.

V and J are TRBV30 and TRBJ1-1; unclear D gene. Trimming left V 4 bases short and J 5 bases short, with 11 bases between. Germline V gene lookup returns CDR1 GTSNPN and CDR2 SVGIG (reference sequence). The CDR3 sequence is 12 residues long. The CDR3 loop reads CAWNKGKTEAFF. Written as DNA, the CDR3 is TGTGCCTGGAATAAAGGGAAAACTGAAGCTTTCTTT.